The TCR beta chain under discussion was sequenced for a study of CD8+ T cells in alopecia areata. Study-wide results and limits: Clonality in lesional scalp, especially alopecia totalis/universalis, exceeded that of normal scalp.

As for treatment: oral pan-JAK inhibitor, 5-10 mg twice daily. Starting from PBMCs, sorting isolated CD4+ and CD8+ T cells. A word on this clone: No antigen is known for it.

Extracted RNA was reverse transcribed, and the resulting cDNA served as sequencing template. Sequencing was performed with immunoSEQ multiplex PCR; in TCRdb, only in-frame clones are kept and a portion is missing. The sample lists over 150,000 clones; roughly three fifths were seen once. Germline CDR1 and CDR2: GTSNPN and SVGIG (reference sequence). CDR3 length: 12 residues. Between the trimmed V and J ends, which lost 3 bases and 4 bases, there was a span of 9 bases. The TCR originated in a human donor with alopecia areata. The source material was CD4+ T cells sorted from blood, sampled at week 4, from a patient treated with tofacitinib. This chain joins TRBV30 and TRBJ1-2; D might be TRBD1 (5 bases). This chain's CDR3 is CAWSRQFYGYTF. CDR3 nucleotide sequence: TGTGCCTGGAGCCGACAGTTCTATGGCTACACCTTC.